These 6 T cell receptor beta chains originate from one sample sequenced in a study of T cell responses to AZD1222 COVID-19 vaccine. The repertoire was sequenced with immunoSEQ multiplex PCR; TCRdb's copy has only in-frame clones and lacks some. The table shows 90,000 to 150,000 clones, with approximately 88% occurring only once. This specimen was peripheral blood, taken on day 0 of AZD1222 vaccination. All receptors derive from an adult in good health.

This clone occurred a few times. The chain is built from TRBV7-9 and TRBJ2-5, with TRBD2 matching over 10 bases. The germline CDR1 and CDR2 sequences are SEHNR and FQNEAQ (reference sequence). V lost 2 bases and J lost 2; bases outside the gene matches: 2. CDR3 length: 15 amino acids. The CDR3 region is CASSLLAGVQETQYF. CDR3 DNA sequence: TGTGCCAGCAGCTTACTAGCGGGGGTTCAAGAGACCCAGTACTTC.

The CDR3 sequence: CASSLDGYEEKLFF. CDR3 sequence (DNA): TGCGCCAGCAGCTTGGATGGGTACGAGGAAAAACTGTTTTTT. This chain links TRBV5-1 with TRBJ1-4; D ambiguous. CDR3 length: 14 residues. Germline CDR1 SGHRS, CDR2 YFSETQ. V was cut by 0 bases and J by 8 bases, with 11 bases left in between.

V usage is TRBV13 and J usage is TRBJ2-5; D remains unclear. Trimming took 5 bases from V and 2 from J, leaving 9 bases between them. Germline-derived CDR1 and CDR2 are PRHDT and FYEKMQ (reference sequence). The CDR3 has 13 residues. The CDR3 DNA follows: TGTGCCAGCAGCACTACAGAACAAGAGACCCAGTACTTC. Translation gives CASSTTEQETQYF. Looking up the rest from reference TRBV13 and TRBJ2-5 gives the full variable domain: AAGVIQSPRHLIKEKRETATLKCYPIPRHDTVYWYQQGPGQDPQFLISFYEKMQSDKGSIPDRFSAQQFSDYHSELNMSSLELGDSALYFCASSTTEQETQYFGPGTRLLVL.

J is TRBJ1-2 and V is TRBV6-5; no clear D gene. V was trimmed by 6 bases and J by 8 bases, leaving 16 bases between them. This CDR3 is built from 13 residues. Germline lookup yields CDR1 MNHEY and CDR2 SVGAGI. CDR3 nucleotides: TGTGCCAGCAGCGCGACTGTCGAGAGAGGCTACACCTTC. This codes for CASSATVERGYTF.

As regards this clone: Different DNA sequences within this sample yield the same CDR3. In DNA form, the CDR3 reads TGTGCCAGCTCACCAGGGAGAGATCAGCCCCAGCATTTT. The encoded protein is CASSPGRDQPQHF. This chain links TRBV18 with TRBJ1-5; no clear D gene. The V and J ends lost 2 bases and 5 bases respectively, with 7 bases between them. CDR1 is KGHSH and CDR2 is LQKENI in the germline V gene. The CDR3 runs 13 residues.

This clone came up a few times. This chain uses TRBV28 with TRBJ2-3; tentative D call: TRBD1 (5 bases). The V end lost 4 bases, the J end lost 1 base, and 9 bases lay between the germline ends. Germline V gene sequence: CDR1 MDHEN, CDR2 SYDVKM. The CDR3 has 14 residues. CDR3 in DNA: TGTGCCAGCAGTTACCTACAGGGCACAGATACGCAGTATTTT. It encodes CASSYLQGTDTQYF.